These 22 T cell receptor beta chains share one sample of origin, sequenced in a study of blood T cell repertoires in COVID-19. Assay: immunoSEQ multiplex PCR; the TCRdb copy retains only in-frame clones and omits some. The sample records about 330,000 clones, roughly 90% being singletons. Sequences were obtained from peripheral blood. The source is a woman in her forties or fifties with active or convalescent COVID-19.

This clone is a singleton in its sample. This chain joins TRBV9 and TRBJ1-4; D gene uncertain. Trimming pared 3 bases from V and 0 bases from J, leaving 6 bases between. Germline values: CDR1 SGDLS, CDR2 YYNGEE. CDR3 length: 14 residues. CDR3 DNA sequence: TGTGCCAGCAGCGGCCAGACAACTAATGAAAAACTGTTTTTT. Its protein is CASSGQTTNEKLFF.

This clone has just one count. The V and J genes are TRBV30 and TRBJ1-2; 10 nucleotides agree with TRBD1. Germline CDR1 GTSNPN, CDR2 SVGIG (reference sequence). The CDR3 runs to 13 residues. The J segment lost 8 bases and the V segment lost 2 bases, leaving 5 bases of the junction unmatched. CDR3 nucleotides: TGTGCCTGGAGTTACGGACAGGGGGACGGCTACACCTTC. Translation gives CAWSYGQGDGYTF.

V gene TRBV7-2 combines with J gene TRBJ2-5; 9 positions match TRBD2. V was clipped by 7 bases and J by 7 bases; unmatched bases: 13. The CDR3 runs 15 residues. Germline V CDR1 and CDR2: SGHTA, FQGNSA. The DNA of the CDR3 is TGTGCCAGCACCCTCCCTCAGCGGGGGGAAGGGACCCAGTACTTC. Its protein is CASTLPQRGEGTQYF. The variable domain in full, completed from reference TRBV7-2 and TRBJ2-5, reads GAGVSQSPSNKVTEKGKDVELRCDPISGHTALYWYRQSLGQGLEFLIYFQGNSAPDKSGLPSDRFSAERTGGSVSTLTIQRTQQEDSAVYLCASTLPQRGEGTQYFGPGTRLLVL.

The table lists this clone with a few counts. The CDR3 DNA is TGTGCCAGCAGTTTATACCGGTCCAACACCGGGGAGCTGTTTTTT. It yields the protein CASSLYRSNTGELFF. The chain joins TRBV28 to TRBJ2-2; D is unclear. Trimming took 1 base from V and 2 from J, leaving 8 bases between them. The CDR3 has 15 residues. CDR1 is MDHEN and CDR2 is SYDVKM in the germline V gene.

The rearrangement joins TRBV7-9 to TRBJ2-5; TRBD2 matches 10 bases. This CDR3 comprises 15 residues. Germline CDR1 reads SEHNR; CDR2 reads FQNEAQ (reference sequence). Unmatched junction bases numbered 6, after V lost 6 bases and J lost 2 bases. DNA of the CDR3: TGTGCCAGCAGTTCCGGACTAGCGGATCAAGAGACCCAGTACTTC. It specifies CASSSGLADQETQYF.

The rearrangement joins TRBV7-9 to TRBJ1-6, with a weak D call TRBD1 (6 bases). CDR3 length: 15 amino acids. The germline V and J ends were trimmed by 4 bases and 7 bases, with 14 bases remaining between them. Germline CDR1 and CDR2: SEHNR and FQNEAQ (reference sequence). The CDR3 region is CASSSSDRSNSPLHF. CDR3 DNA: TGTGCCAGCAGCTCGAGCGACAGGAGCAATTCACCCCTCCACTTT.

This clone was found a few times. The chain uses TRBV7-9 and TRBJ1-5, with 7 bases that match TRBD1. Per the germline V gene, CDR1 is SEHNR and CDR2 is FQNEAQ (reference sequence). The CDR3 covers 18 residues. With V trimmed by 2 bases and J by 6 bases, 16 bases remained unmatched. CDR3 nucleotide sequence: TGTGCCAGCAGCTTATATTCATATGGGACAGTTCTCCCTCAGCCCCAGCATTTT. This sequence encodes CASSLYSYGTVLPQPQHF.

This clone was detected only a few times. The CDR3 sequence: CASSISGVPYEQYF. The CDR3 region has the DNA TGTGCCAGTAGTATATCAGGGGTACCCTACGAGCAGTACTTC. V usage is TRBV19 and J usage is TRBJ2-7; tentative D call: TRBD1 (6 bases). V lost 2 bases, J lost 2 bases, and 10 bases lay in between. This CDR3 is 14 amino acids long. Germline lookup yields CDR1 LNHDA and CDR2 SQIVND (reference sequence).

The CDR3, as DNA: TGCGCCAGCAGCGCGGGACTAGCGGAGGGAAATGAGCAGTTCTTC. Its translation is CASSAGLAEGNEQFF. The chain employs TRBV5-1 and TRBJ2-1; 11 nucleotides agree with TRBD2. The CDR3 spans 15 residues. The ends lost 4 bases at V and 7 bases at J; junction bases unmatched: 7. Germline CDR1 reads SGHRS; CDR2 reads YFSETQ.

The chain carries TRBV5-8 and TRBJ1-4, with D hard to call. Germline V gene data show CDR1 as SGHTS and CDR2 as YDEGEE. The CDR3 is 14 residues long. Trimming took 0 bases from V and 5 from J, leaving 8 bases between them. Written as DNA, the CDR3 is TGTGCCAGCAGCTTGGGGATCAGGAATGAAAAACTGTTTTTT. Translated, it gives CASSLGIRNEKLFF.

The rearrangement uses TRBV5-8 and TRBJ2-1; 8 bases fit TRBD1. This CDR3 contains 15 residues. V was pared by 0 bases and J by 4 bases, with 3 bases of the junction left unmatched. CDR1 is SGHTS, CDR2 YDEGEE, per germline. The CDR3 spells CASSLGQGAYNEQFF. Written as DNA, the CDR3 is TGTGCCAGCAGCTTGGGGCAGGGGGCTTACAATGAGCAGTTCTTC. Together with reference TRBV5-8 and TRBJ2-1, the CDR3 gives the full variable domain: EAGVTQSPTHLIKTRGQQATLRCSPISGHTSVYWYQQALGLGLQFLLWYDEGEERNRGNFPPRFSGRQFPNYSSELNVNALELEDSALYLCASSLGQGAYNEQFFGPGTRLTVL.

To note about this clone: Other DNA sequences in this specimen translate into the identical CDR3. The chain carries TRBV5-1 and TRBJ1-2, with D possibly TRBD1 on 5 matching bases. Germline V gene data show CDR1 as SGHRS and CDR2 as YFSETQ. Trimming shortened V by 4 bases and J by 5 bases, and 9 bases separated the two germline ends. The CDR3 totals 12 residues. The CDR3, as DNA: TGCGCCAGCAGCCCTCAGGGTTATGGCTACACCTTC. As protein: CASSPQGYGYTF.

The rearrangement uses TRBV19 and TRBJ2-2; 8 nucleotides match TRBD2. The J segment lost 4 bases and the V segment lost 9 bases, leaving 10 bases of the junction unmatched. From germline, CDR1 is LNHDA and CDR2 SQIVND (reference sequence). This CDR3 has 15 residues. The CDR3 region has the DNA TGTGCCAGCCAGACCGGACTAGCAGCCACCGGGGAGCTGTTTTTT. This encodes CASQTGLAATGELFF.

V gene TRBV9 combines with J gene TRBJ1-2; 7 bases align to TRBD1. V lost 3 bases to trimming and J lost 7 bases; unmatched junction nucleotides: 12. The length of the CDR3 is 15 residues. Germline V lookup: CDR1 SGDLS, CDR2 YYNGEE. CDR3 sequence reads: CASSGTGVVVSGYTF. DNA of the CDR3: TGTGCCAGCAGCGGCACAGGGGTGGTAGTTTCTGGCTACACCTTC.

The chain couples TRBV2 to TRBJ2-2; 13 nucleotides match TRBD2. Trimming removed 7 bases from V and 5 bases from J; junction bases left unmatched: 10. Germline V gives CDR1 SNHLY, CDR2 FYNNEI. This CDR3 is built from 17 residues. CDR3 DNA sequence: TGTGCCAGCACCCCACTAGCGGGAGGGCCAAATACCGGGGAGCTGTTTTTT. This translates into CASTPLAGGPNTGELFF.

This rearrangement joins TRBV18 to TRBJ1-1; TRBD1 might be the D (5 bases). This CDR3 comprises 16 residues. V lost 6 bases and J 0 bases, leaving 17 bases between the germline ends. Germline CDR1 is KGHSH and CDR2 is LQKENI. In nucleotides, the CDR3 is TGTGCCAGCTCGACTTATCGGACACTTTTGAACACTGAAGCTTTCTTT. Its translation is CASSTYRTLLNTEAFF.

The chain recombines TRBV5-4 with TRBJ2-5, with 9 bases identical to TRBD1. J lost 4 bases, V lost 3 bases, and 4 bases had no gene match. Germline V gene lookup returns CDR1 SGHNT and CDR2 YYREEE (reference sequence). The CDR3 has 14 residues. The CDR3 nucleotides are TGTGCCAGCAGCTATCGGACAGGGGTAGAGACCCAGTACTTC. Protein sequence: CASSYRTGVETQYF.

The V gene is TRBV11-1, the J gene TRBJ2-3; tentative D call: TRBD2 (6 bases). The germline CDR1 and CDR2 sequences are SGHAT and FQDESV (reference sequence). The CDR3 consists of 16 residues. V lost 5 bases and J 3 bases, leaving 18 bases between the germline ends. CDR3 in amino acids: CASSHGDSKHTDTQYF. CDR3 coding DNA: TGTGCCAGCAGCCACGGGGACTCGAAGCATACAGATACGCAGTATTTT.

The chain combines TRBV6-2 or TRBV6-3 with TRBJ2-1, with 7 bases that match TRBD2. The ends lost 5 bases at V and 5 bases at J; junction bases unmatched: 9. This CDR3 spans 15 amino acids. Germline V gene sequence: CDR1 MNHEY, CDR2 SVGEGT. The CDR3 sequence is CASSGSGTFNNEQFF. Written as DNA, the CDR3 is TGTGCCAGCAGTGGGAGCGGGACCTTCAACAATGAGCAGTTCTTC.

The chain carries TRBV30 and TRBJ1-1; D might be TRBD1 (5 bases). The CDR3 is 15 amino acids. CDR1 and CDR2 from the germline V gene are GTSNPN and SVGIG (reference sequence). V was shortened by 3 bases and J by 0 bases, with 14 bases between the two germline ends. The CDR3 loop reads CAWSGGQGMNTEAFF. CDR3 coding DNA: TGTGCCTGGAGCGGGGGTCAGGGAATGAACACTGAAGCTTTCTTT.

The chain recombines TRBV3-1 (or the pseudogene TRBV3-2) with TRBJ1-1; no clear D. This CDR3 has 18 amino acids. V lost 0 bases to trimming and J lost 5 bases, with 22 bases between them. The germline gives CDR1 LGHDT, CDR2 YNNKEL (reference sequence). CDR3 protein: CASSQELWRDQLFTEAFF. The CDR3 DNA follows: TGTGCCAGCAGCCAAGAACTTTGGAGGGATCAATTATTTACTGAAGCTTTCTTT.

V and J are TRBV9 and TRBJ2-1; tentatively, D is TRBD2 (6 bases). This CDR3 region has 16 residues. Germline assignment: CDR1 SGDLS and CDR2 YYNGEE. The V and J ends lost 0 bases and 7 bases respectively, with 17 bases between them. DNA for the CDR3: TGTGCCAGCAGCGTAGGTCGGGGGTCCGTCCATAATGAGCAGTTCTTC. Translated, it gives CASSVGRGSVHNEQFF. Combining the CDR3 with reference TRBV9 and TRBJ2-1 gives the whole variable domain DSGVTQTPKHLITATGQRVTLRCSPRSGDLSVYWYQQSLDQGLQFLIQYYNGEERAKGNILERFSAQQFPDLHSELNLSSLELGDSALYFCASSVGRGSVHNEQFFGPGTRLTVL.